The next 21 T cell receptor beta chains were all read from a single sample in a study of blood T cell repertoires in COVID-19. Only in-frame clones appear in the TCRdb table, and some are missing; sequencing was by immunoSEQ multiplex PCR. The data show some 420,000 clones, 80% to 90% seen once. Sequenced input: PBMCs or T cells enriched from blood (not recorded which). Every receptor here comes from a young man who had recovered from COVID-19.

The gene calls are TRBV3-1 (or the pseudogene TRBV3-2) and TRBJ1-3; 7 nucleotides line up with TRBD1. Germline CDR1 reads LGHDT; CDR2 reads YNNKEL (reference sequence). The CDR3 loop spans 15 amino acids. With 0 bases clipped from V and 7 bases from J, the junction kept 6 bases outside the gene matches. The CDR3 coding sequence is TGTGCCAGCAGCCAAGAGGGGACAGTAGGGAACACCATATATTTT. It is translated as CASSQEGTVGNTIYF.

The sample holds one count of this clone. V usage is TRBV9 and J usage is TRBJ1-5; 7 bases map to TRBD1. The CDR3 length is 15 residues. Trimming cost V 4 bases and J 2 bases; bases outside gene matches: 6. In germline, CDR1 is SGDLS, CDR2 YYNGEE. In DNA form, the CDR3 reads TGTGCCAGCAGCTTAACAGGGGAGGGCAATCAGCCCCAGCATTTT. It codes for CASSLTGEGNQPQHF.

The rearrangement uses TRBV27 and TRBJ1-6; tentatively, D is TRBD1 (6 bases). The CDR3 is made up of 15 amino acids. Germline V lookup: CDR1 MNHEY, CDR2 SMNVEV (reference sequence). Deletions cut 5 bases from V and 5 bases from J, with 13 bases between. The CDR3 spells CASSPRTDHNSPLHF. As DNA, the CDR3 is TGTGCCAGCAGTCCAAGGACAGACCATAATTCACCCCTCCACTTT.

The CDR3 protein is CASSQDWAGATEAFF. CDR3 in DNA: TGTGCCAGCAGCCAAGATTGGGCGGGGGCCACTGAAGCTTTCTTT. The V call is TRBV3-1 (or the pseudogene TRBV3-2), the J call TRBJ1-1; TRBD1 might be the D (6 bases). CDR1 and CDR2 from the germline V gene are LGHDT and YNNKEL (reference sequence). The CDR3 has 15 amino acids. V shed 0 bases and J shed 4 bases, with 12 bases lying between them.

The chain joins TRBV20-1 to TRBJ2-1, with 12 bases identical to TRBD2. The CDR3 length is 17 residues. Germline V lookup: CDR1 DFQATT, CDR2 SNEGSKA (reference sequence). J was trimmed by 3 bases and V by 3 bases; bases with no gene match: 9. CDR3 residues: CSASVPSGRGFYNEQFF. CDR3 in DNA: TGCAGTGCTAGTGTTCCTAGCGGGAGGGGCTTCTACAATGAGCAGTTCTTC.

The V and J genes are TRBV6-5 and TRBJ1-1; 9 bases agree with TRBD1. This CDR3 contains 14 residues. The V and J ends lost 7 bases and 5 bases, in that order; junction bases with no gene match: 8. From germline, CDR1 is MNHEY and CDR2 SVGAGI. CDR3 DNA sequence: TGTGCCAGCAAGATACAGGGGGCGAGGACTGAAGCTTTCTTT. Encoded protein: CASKIQGARTEAFF.

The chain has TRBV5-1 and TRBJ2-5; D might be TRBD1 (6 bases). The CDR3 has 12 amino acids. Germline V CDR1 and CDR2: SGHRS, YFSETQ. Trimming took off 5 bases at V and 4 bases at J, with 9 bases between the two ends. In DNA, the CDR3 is TGCGCCAGCAGAGAAGGGGGAGAGACCCAGTACTTC. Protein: CASREGGETQYF.

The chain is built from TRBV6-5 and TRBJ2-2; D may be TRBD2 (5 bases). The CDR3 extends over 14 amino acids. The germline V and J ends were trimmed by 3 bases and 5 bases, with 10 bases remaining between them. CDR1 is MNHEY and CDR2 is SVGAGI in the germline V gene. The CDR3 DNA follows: TGTGCCAGCAGTTATGACTATTCAACCGGGGAGCTGTTTTTT. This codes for CASSYDYSTGELFF.

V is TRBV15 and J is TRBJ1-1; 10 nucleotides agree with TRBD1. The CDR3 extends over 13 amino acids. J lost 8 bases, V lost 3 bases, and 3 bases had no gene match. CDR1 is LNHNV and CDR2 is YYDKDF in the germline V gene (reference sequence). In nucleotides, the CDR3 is TGTGCCACCAGCAGTCGACAGGGGGCGGAAGCTTTCTTT. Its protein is CATSSRQGAEAFF.

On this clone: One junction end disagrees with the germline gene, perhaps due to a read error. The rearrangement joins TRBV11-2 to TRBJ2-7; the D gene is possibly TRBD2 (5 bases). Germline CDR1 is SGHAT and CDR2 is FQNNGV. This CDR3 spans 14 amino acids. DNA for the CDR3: TGTGCCAGCAGCTTAGGCGGAGGAACCGCACGGGATCACTTC. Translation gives CASSLGGGTARDHF.

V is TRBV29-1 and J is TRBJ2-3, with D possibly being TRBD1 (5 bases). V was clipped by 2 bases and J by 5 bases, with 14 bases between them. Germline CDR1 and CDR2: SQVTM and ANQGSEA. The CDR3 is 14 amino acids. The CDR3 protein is CSVESGAQGDTQYF. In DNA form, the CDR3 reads TGCAGCGTTGAATCTGGGGCCCAAGGAGATACGCAGTATTTT.

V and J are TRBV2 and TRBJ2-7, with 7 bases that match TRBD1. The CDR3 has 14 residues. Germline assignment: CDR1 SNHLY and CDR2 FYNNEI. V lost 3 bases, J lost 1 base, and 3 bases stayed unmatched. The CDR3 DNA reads TGTGCCAGCAGTGAGGAGACAGGGTCCTACGAGCAGTACTTC. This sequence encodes CASSEETGSYEQYF.

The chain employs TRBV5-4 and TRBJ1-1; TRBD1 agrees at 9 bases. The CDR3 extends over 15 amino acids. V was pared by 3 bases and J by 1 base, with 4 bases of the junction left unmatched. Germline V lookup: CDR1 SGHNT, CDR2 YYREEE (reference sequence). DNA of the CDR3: TGTGCCAGCAGCTCACCGGGACAGGGGAACACTGAAGCTTTCTTT. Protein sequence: CASSSPGQGNTEAFF.

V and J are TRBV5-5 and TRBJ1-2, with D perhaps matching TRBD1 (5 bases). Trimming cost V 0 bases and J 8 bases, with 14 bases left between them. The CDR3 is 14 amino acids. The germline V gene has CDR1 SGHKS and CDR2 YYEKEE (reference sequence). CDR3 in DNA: TGTGCCAGCAGCTTGGGGGCAGGGCTATGGGGCTACACCTTC. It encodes CASSLGAGLWGYTF.

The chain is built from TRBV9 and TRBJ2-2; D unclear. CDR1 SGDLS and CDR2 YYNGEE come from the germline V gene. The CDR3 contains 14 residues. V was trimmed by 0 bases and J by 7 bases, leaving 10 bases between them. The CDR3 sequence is CASSVEPADGELFF. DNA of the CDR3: TGTGCCAGCAGCGTAGAACCGGCGGACGGGGAGCTGTTTTTT.

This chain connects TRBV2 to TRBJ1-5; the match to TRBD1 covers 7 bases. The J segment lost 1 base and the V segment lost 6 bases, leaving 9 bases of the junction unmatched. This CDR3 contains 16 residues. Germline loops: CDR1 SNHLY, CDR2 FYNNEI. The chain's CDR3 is CASRAGQAVSNQPQHF. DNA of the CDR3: TGTGCCAGCAGGGCTGGACAGGCTGTCAGCAATCAGCCCCAGCATTTT.

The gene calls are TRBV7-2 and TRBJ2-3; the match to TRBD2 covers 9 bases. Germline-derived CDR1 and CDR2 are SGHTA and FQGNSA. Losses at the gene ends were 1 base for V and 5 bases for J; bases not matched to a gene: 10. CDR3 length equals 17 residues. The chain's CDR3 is CASSLEFAGGPGDTQYF. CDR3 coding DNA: TGTGCCAGCAGCTTAGAATTTGCGGGAGGGCCGGGAGATACGCAGTATTTT.

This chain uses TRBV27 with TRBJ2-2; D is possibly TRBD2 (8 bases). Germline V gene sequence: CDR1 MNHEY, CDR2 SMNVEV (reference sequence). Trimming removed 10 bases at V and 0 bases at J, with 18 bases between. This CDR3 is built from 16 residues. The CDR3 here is CATGGTANANTGELFF. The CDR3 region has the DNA TGTGCCACGGGGGGGACAGCAAACGCGAACACCGGGGAGCTGTTTTTT.

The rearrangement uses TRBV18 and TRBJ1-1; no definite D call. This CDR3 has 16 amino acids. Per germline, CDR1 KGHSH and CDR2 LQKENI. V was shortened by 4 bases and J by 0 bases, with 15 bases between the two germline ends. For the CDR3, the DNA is TGTGCCAGCTCACAACTAGAGCTACCTATGAACACTGAAGCTTTCTTT. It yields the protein CASSQLELPMNTEAFF.

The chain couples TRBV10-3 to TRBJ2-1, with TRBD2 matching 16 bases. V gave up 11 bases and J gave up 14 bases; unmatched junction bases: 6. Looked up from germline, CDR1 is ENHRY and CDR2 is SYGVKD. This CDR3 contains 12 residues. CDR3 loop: CASGTSGRAEFF. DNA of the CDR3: TGTGCCTCCGGGACTAGCGGGAGGGCTGAGTTCTTC.

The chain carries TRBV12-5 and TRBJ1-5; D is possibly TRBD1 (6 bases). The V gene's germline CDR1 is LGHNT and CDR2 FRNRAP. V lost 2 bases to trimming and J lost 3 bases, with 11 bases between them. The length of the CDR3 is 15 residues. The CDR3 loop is CASGLRQGFNQPQHF. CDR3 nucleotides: TGTGCTAGTGGTTTGCGTCAGGGGTTCAATCAGCCCCAGCATTTT.